This T cell receptor (beta chain) was documented in a study of identical twins. Overall study results and limits: Beta out-of-frame sequences showed weaker excess sharing between twins. These conclusions were based on statistical analysis (cross-sectional, not following the same donors). Fewer insertions characterized abundant cord blood beta clonotypes, whereas memory repertoires showed none. Modelling underestimated the level of out-of-frame TCR alpha sharing observed in monozygotic twins.

Trimming cost V 7 bases and J 5 bases, with 14 bases left between them. Germline CDR1 reads SEHNR; CDR2 reads FQNEAQ (reference sequence). This CDR3 is built from 13 residues. TCRdb passed the 5' RACE reads through MiXCR, listing each CDR3 protein once. Of approximately 630,000 distinct CDR3 sequences listed, around 7.5% are singletons. Details on this clonotype: Its antigen is currently unknown.

The same specimen was also included in a second study, on yellow fever vaccine responses in identical twins.

The specimen was PBMCs. The chain is built from TRBV7-9 and TRBJ2-5; D is ambiguous. This TCR derives from a woman under 30 in good health. CDR3 coding DNA: TGTGCCAGCACCCCCTGGGTATTTGAGACCCAGTACTTC. It codes for CASTPWVFETQYF. Based on the CDR3 plus reference TRBV7-9 and TRBJ2-5, the full variable domain is DTGVSQNPRHKITKRGQNVTFRCDPISEHNRLYWYRQTLGQGPEFLTYFQNEAQLEKSRLLSDRFSAERPKGSFSTLEIQRTEQGDSAMYLCASTPWVFETQYFGPGTRLLVL.